This passage covers 21 T cell receptor beta chains from one sample sequenced in a study of T cells in Graves' hyperthyroidism and ophthalmopathy. Using RNA transcripts as the source, TCR beta CDR3 regions were amplified. TCR CDR3 regions were first amplified by RT-PCR with HTBI primers. TCRdb passed the multiplex PCR reads through MiXCR, listing each CDR3 protein once. The table lists 600,000 to 700,000 distinct CDR3 sequences, about 15% of them singletons. Sequencing was performed on blood. These receptors were taken from a woman between 40 and 55 years old with Graves' ophthalmopathy.

The chain combines TRBV11-2 with TRBJ2-7; D gene ambiguous. V lost 5 bases to trimming and J lost 0 bases, with 8 bases between them. Germline V gene data show CDR1 as SGHAT and CDR2 as FQNNGV. This CDR3 spans 13 amino acids. The CDR3 bases are TGTGCCAGCAGCGCCATCCTCTCCTACGAGCAGTACTTC. Translation: CASSAILSYEQYF.

This clonotype has just a few counts. V and J are TRBV7-2 and TRBJ2-7; weak D call: TRBD2 (5 bases). Germline V gene sequence: CDR1 SGHTA, CDR2 FQGNSA. V gave up 4 bases and J gave up 4 bases, with 17 bases separating them. The CDR3 has 15 amino acids. The CDR3 reads CASSSRGRSQYEQYF. CDR3 DNA: TGTGCCAGCAGCTCCCGGGGTCGATCCCAATACGAGCAGTACTTC.

This clonotype was recorded at least ten times. V is TRBV11-2 and J is TRBJ2-7; perhaps TRBD2 as D (6 bases). This CDR3 has 12 residues. Germline values: CDR1 SGHAT, CDR2 FQNNGV. V shed 11 bases and J shed 0 bases, with 11 bases lying between them. For the CDR3, the DNA is TGTGCCGCTGGCGGGACCTCCTACGAGCAGTACTTC. It is translated as CAAGGTSYEQYF.

A few counts support this clonotype. The chain employs TRBV5-4 and TRBJ2-4; possibly TRBD1 or TRBD2 for D (6 bases each). The CDR3 loop spans 19 amino acids. The germline CDR1 and CDR2 sequences are SGHNT and YYREEE (reference sequence). Trimming took 3 bases from V and 2 from J, leaving 24 bases between them. CDR3 residues: CASSWGASGSGSSKNIQYF. In DNA form, the CDR3 reads TGTGCCAGCAGCTGGGGGGCTAGTGGTTCGGGGTCGTCCAAAAACATTCAGTACTTC.

CDR3 loop: CASSWGPQEETQYF. The CDR3 DNA sequence: TGCGCCAGCAGCTGGGGGCCCCAAGAAGAGACCCAGTACTTC. This chain uses TRBV5-1 with TRBJ2-5; a possible D gene is TRBD1 (6 bases). Germline V gene lookup returns CDR1 SGHRS and CDR2 YFSETQ. The CDR3 length is 14 residues. Trimming left V 3 bases short and J 3 bases short, with 12 bases between.

This clonotype was observed at least ten times. V gene TRBV6-5 combines with J gene TRBJ2-3, with D perhaps matching TRBD1 (5 bases). V shed 4 bases and J shed 11 bases, with 13 bases lying between them. The CDR3 consists of 12 residues. Looked up from germline, CDR1 is MNHEY and CDR2 is SVGAGI. The CDR3 DNA reads TGTGCCAGCAGTTTCGGACCAGGGAAGCAGTATTTT. Translating gives CASSFGPGKQYF.

In its sample, this clonotype was seen many times. The V gene is TRBV6-5, the J gene TRBJ2-7, with D unclear. The CDR3 consists of 14 residues. From germline, CDR1 is MNHEY and CDR2 SVGAGI. The V end was cut by 4 bases, the J end by 2 bases, with 12 bases between. This CDR3 is CASSWKSSAYEQYF. In DNA form, the CDR3 reads TGTGCCAGCAGTTGGAAGAGTTCCGCCTACGAGCAGTACTTC.

This clonotype came up many times. This chain connects TRBV19 to TRBJ1-2; 8 nucleotides match TRBD1. The CDR3 covers 16 residues. Germline CDR1 is LNHDA and CDR2 is SQIVND (reference sequence). Trimming removed 10 bases from V and 7 bases from J; junction bases left unmatched: 20. Here the CDR3 DNA reads TGTGCCACCCGCCGGACAGGGAGAGAGGACCGGGGTGGCTACACCTTC. This sequence encodes CATRRTGREDRGGYTF.

Many counts were recorded for this clonotype. The V gene is TRBV11-1, the J gene TRBJ2-7, with TRBD1 matching 9 bases. The junction had 2 bases not matched to a gene; V was cut back by 1 base and J by 4 bases. Germline assignment: CDR1 SGHAT and CDR2 FQDESV (reference sequence). The CDR3 totals 14 residues. CDR3 sequence: CASSLEQGAYEQYF. CDR3 DNA: TGTGCCAGCAGCTTAGAACAGGGGGCTTACGAGCAGTACTTC.

This clonotype was observed many times. DNA for the CDR3: TGTGCCTGGGGAGGGACGCTCCTAACTGAAGCTTTCTTT. Residues: CAWGGTLLTEAFF. The chain uses TRBV30 and TRBJ1-1, with a weak D call TRBD1 (5 bases). Germline V lookup: CDR1 GTSNPN, CDR2 SVGIG (reference sequence). There are 13 residues in the CDR3. Trimming took 5 bases from V and 5 from J, leaving 15 bases between them.

This clonotype appeared many times. The J gene is TRBJ2-7, the V gene TRBV11-2; 7 nucleotides match TRBD2. There are 14 residues in the CDR3. CDR1 and CDR2 from the germline V gene are SGHAT and FQNNGV. The ends lost 3 bases at V and 2 bases at J; junction bases unmatched: 4. The CDR3, as DNA: TGTGCCAGCAGCTTTGGTCTAGCGGCCTACGAGCAGTACTTC. It codes for CASSFGLAAYEQYF.

The V gene is TRBV5-1, the J gene TRBJ2-7; TRBD1 agrees at 10 bases. Germline V lookup: CDR1 SGHRS, CDR2 YFSETQ. V lost 2 bases to trimming and J lost 5 bases; unmatched junction nucleotides: 4. CDR3 length: 14 residues. Here the CDR3 reads CASSFGQGGNEQYF. In nucleotides, the CDR3 is TGCGCCAGCAGCTTCGGACAGGGGGGCAACGAGCAGTACTTC.

The V call is TRBV6-5, the J call TRBJ2-2; perhaps TRBD1 as D (6 bases). CDR3 length: 14 residues. V lost 4 bases and J lost 7, with 13 bases in between. Germline CDR1 is MNHEY and CDR2 is SVGAGI. CDR3 coding DNA: TGTGCCAGCAGTTCCAGCGGACAGTTCGGGGAGCTGTTTTTT. It translates to CASSSSGQFGELFF.

The sample holds many counts of this clonotype. V is TRBV20-1 and J is TRBJ2-5; D ambiguous. CDR1 is DFQATT and CDR2 is SNEGSKA in the germline V gene (reference sequence). The CDR3 has 15 amino acids. With 0 bases removed from V and 3 bases from J, the gap between germline ends came to 14 bases. The CDR3, as DNA: TGCAGTGCTAGAGAAGCCGGGTCAGTCGAAGAGACCCAGTACTTC. Its translation is CSAREAGSVEETQYF.

There are many counts of this clonotype. The chain employs TRBV20-1 and TRBJ2-7; D gene unclear. CDR3 size: 13 residues. The germline V gene encodes CDR1 DFQATT and CDR2 SNEGSKA (reference sequence). V dropped 1 base and J dropped 3 bases, with 10 bases sitting between them. The CDR3 loop reads CSARGDADYEQYF. The CDR3 region has the DNA TGCAGTGCTAGAGGAGATGCAGACTACGAGCAGTACTTC.

This clonotype occurred many times. The chain links TRBV30 to TRBJ2-7; D unclear. The germline V and J ends were trimmed by 0 bases and 5 bases, with 5 bases remaining between them. The germline gives CDR1 GTSNPN, CDR2 SVGIG (reference sequence). This CDR3 spans 11 amino acids. CDR3 protein: CAWSVGNEQYF. Written as DNA, the CDR3 is TGTGCCTGGAGTGTAGGAAACGAGCAGTACTTC. Based on the CDR3 plus reference TRBV30 and TRBJ2-7, the full variable domain is SQTIHQWPATLVQPVGSPLSLECTVEGTSNPNLYWYRQAAGRGLQLLFYSVGIGQISSEVPQNLSASRPQDRQFILSSKKLLLSDSGFYLCAWSVGNEQYFGPGTRLTVT.

CDR3 coding DNA: TGTGCCAGCAGTTCACTACCTTTTCCAGGGAGAAGCAATCAGCCCCAGCATTTT. It is translated as CASSSLPFPGRSNQPQHF. This chain links TRBV6-2 or TRBV6-3 with TRBJ1-5; possibly TRBD1 for D (5 bases). Between the trimmed V and J ends, which lost 4 bases and 1 base, there was a span of 20 bases. CDR3 length equals 18 residues. Per germline, CDR1 MNHEY and CDR2 SVGEGT.

This clonotype was observed at least ten times. The chain uses TRBV27 and TRBJ2-2, with TRBD1 matching over 9 bases. Germline loops: CDR1 MNHEY, CDR2 SMNVEV (reference sequence). The CDR3 is 18 residues long. The trim removed 5 bases at V and 1 base at J, leaving 11 bases unmatched. The CDR3 region is CASSKDLQGAGNTGELFF. The CDR3 bases are TGTGCCAGCAGTAAGGACCTACAGGGGGCTGGGAACACCGGGGAGCTGTTTTTT.

This clonotype was recorded many times. The chain couples TRBV4-1 to TRBJ2-4; TRBD2 matches at 7 bases. CDR3 length: 14 amino acids. Germline CDR1 MGHRA, CDR2 YSYEKL. The trim removed 3 bases at V and 8 bases at J, leaving 7 bases unmatched. CDR3 DNA: TGCGCCAGCAGCCAGACTAGCAGGGCTGACATTCAGTACTTC. It specifies CASSQTSRADIQYF.

In its sample, this clonotype was seen many times. The gene calls are TRBV6-5 and TRBJ1-2; D not resolved. Germline V CDR1 and CDR2: MNHEY, SVGAGI. The V and J ends lost 0 bases and 8 bases respectively, with 16 bases between them. This CDR3 is 15 amino acids long. This CDR3 reads CASSYSDTSRKGYTF. The CDR3 nucleotides are TGTGCCAGCAGTTACTCCGACACGTCTCGGAAGGGCTACACCTTC.

In this sample, this clonotype turned up many times. This chain uses TRBV7-2 with TRBJ1-2; D gene uncertain. Germline CDR1 and CDR2: SGHTA and FQGNSA. The CDR3 is 12 residues long. Trimming stripped 1 base from V and 4 bases from J, with 4 bases between. DNA of the CDR3: TGTGCCAGCAGCTTAGGGTCCTATGGCTACACCTTC. Its translation is CASSLGSYGYTF.